Listed below are T cell receptor beta chains from one sample, sequenced in a study of T cell repertoires in cytomegalovirus infection. One entry per CDR3 protein results from TCRdb running MiXCR on the reads. The table includes around 450,000 distinct CDR3 sequences, roughly 31% detected once. The sample was PBMCs. The receptor set was obtained from a human donor in good health (CMV status not recorded). Some clones in this sample may be carry-over from other donors' samples. The CDR3 runs from the conserved cysteine through the conserved F or W. Fields, in order: clone size, D gene, V gene, J gene, CDR3 protein, CDR3 DNA. A D gene is named only where the DNA matches it firmly. Clone size is shown for a subset of rows, as once, few, many or a class of expanded clone.

size: many; D: TRBD2; V: TRBV7-8; J: TRBJ2-3; CDR3: CASSPGMTSGGYRDTQYF; DNA: TGTGCCAGCAGCCCCGGGATGACTAGCGGGGGCTATCGGGATACGCAGTATTTT
size: -; D: -; V: TRBV7-9; J: TRBJ2-3; CDR3: CASSPRYNLAPDTDTQYF; DNA: TGTGCCAGCAGCCCTCGATATAACCTAGCGCCAGACACAGATACGCAGTATTTT
size: few; D: -; V: TRBV5-6; J: TRBJ1-5; CDR3: CASSRSAAAGEPQHF; DNA: TGTGCCAGCAGCCGGTCGGCAGCGGCGGGGGAGCCCCAGCATTTT
size: few; D: TRBD1; V: TRBV6-2/TRBV6-3; J: TRBJ2-2; CDR3: CASSYVGQHNTGELFF; DNA: TGTGCCAGCAGTTACGTGGGACAGCACAACACCGGGGAGCTGTTTTTT
size: few; D: -; V: TRBV6-4; J: TRBJ1-6; CDR3: CASSDSGLLGYNSPLHF; DNA: TGTGCCAGCAGTGACTCGGGTTTGCTGGGGTATAATTCACCCCTCCACTTT
size: -; D: -; V: TRBV5-6; J: TRBJ2-3; CDR3: CASSLPRLTDTQSF; DNA: TGTGCCAGCAGCTTACCCAGACTCACAGATACGCAGTCTTTT
size: -; D: -; V: TRBV5-1; J: TRBJ1-2; CDR3: CASSLATENYGYTF; DNA: TGCGCCAGCAGCTTGGCGACAGAAAACTATGGCTACACCTTC
size: once; D: -; V: TRBV19; J: TRBJ2-7; CDR3: CASKVSGKSEQYF; DNA: TGTGCCAGTAAGGTTAGTGGAAAATCCGAGCAGTACTTC
size: -; D: -; V: TRBV7-8; J: TRBJ1-5; CDR3: CASSSGTASNRPQHF; DNA: TGTGCCAGCAGTTCCGGGACGGCTAGCAATCGGCCCCAGCATTTT
size: -; D: -; V: TRBV7-9; J: TRBJ2-7; CDR3: CASSSENSYEQYF; DNA: TGTGCCAGCAGCTCGGAGAACTCCTACGAGCAGTACTTC
size: many; D: -; V: TRBV4-1; J: TRBJ1-5; CDR3: CASSQDMYGNQPQHF; DNA: TGCGCCAGCAGCCAAGACATGTATGGCAATCAGCCCCAGCATTTT
size: -; D: TRBD1; V: TRBV12-3/TRBV12-4; J: TRBJ1-1; CDR3: CASSVKQGTEALF; DNA: TGTGCCAGCAGTGTAAAACAGGGGACTGAAGCTTTATTT
size: few; D: TRBD2; V: TRBV2; J: TRBJ2-1; CDR3: CASSATPTSGGPYNEQFF; DNA: TGTGCCAGCAGCGCAACCCCGACTAGCGGGGGGCCTTACAATGAGCAGTTCTTC
size: few; D: -; V: TRBV6-1; J: TRBJ1-4; CDR3: CASSPQSANLGRYGVNEKLFF; DNA: TGTGCCAGCAGCCCCCAATCCGCAAACCTCGGCCGTTATGGGGTTAATGAAAAACTGTTTTTT
size: -; D: -; V: TRBV12-3/TRBV12-4; J: TRBJ1-1; CDR3: CASGLGGLNTEAFF; DNA: TGTGCCAGCGGGTTAGGGGGGTTGAACACTGAAGCTTTCTTT
size: -; D: -; V: TRBV11-2; J: TRBJ1-3; CDR3: CASSLPQTASGNTIYF; DNA: TGTGCCAGCAGCTTGCCTCAAACCGCTTCTGGAAACACCATATATTTT
size: -; D: -; V: TRBV6-2/TRBV6-3; J: TRBJ2-7; CDR3: CASSYNAYEQYF; DNA: TGTGCCAGCAGTTATAACGCGTACGAGCAGTACTTC
size: few; D: -; V: TRBV20-1; J: TRBJ2-1; CDR3: CSARDRIRSSYNEQFF; DNA: TGCAGTGCTAGAGATCGAATAAGAAGCTCCTACAATGAGCAGTTCTTC
size: many; D: TRBD1; V: TRBV7-9; J: TRBJ1-2; CDR3: CASSATGTGSYGYTF; DNA: TGTGCCAGCAGCGCAACCGGGACAGGGAGCTATGGCTACACCTTC
size: -; D: -; V: TRBV7-9; J: TRBJ1-2; CDR3: CASSSPLGRDDGYTF; DNA: TGTGCCAGCAGCTCACCCCTAGGAAGGGACGACGGCTACACCTTC
size: -; D: -; V: TRBV2; J: TRBJ2-1; CDR3: CASIHNEQFF; DNA: TGTGCCAGCATACACAATGAGCAGTTCTTC
size: -; D: -; V: TRBV5-1; J: TRBJ2-5; CDR3: CASSLRQGSGETQYF; DNA: TGCGCCAGCAGCTTGCGGCAGGGGAGCGGGGAGACCCAGTACTTC
size: few; D: -; V: TRBV6-1; J: TRBJ2-2; CDR3: CASSRDAGFTAGELFF; DNA: TGTGCCAGCAGTAGGGACGCCGGCTTTACAGCCGGGGAGCTGTTTTTT
size: once; D: TRBD1; V: TRBV5-8; J: TRBJ1-1; CDR3: CANSWRGTGRDTEAFF; DNA: TGTGCCAACAGCTGGAGGGGGACAGGGAGGGACACTGAAGCTTTCTTT
size: -; D: TRBD1; V: TRBV19; J: TRBJ1-6; CDR3: CASRILTGGSHSPLHF; DNA: TGTGCCAGTAGGATACTAACAGGGGGCTCGCATTCACCCCTCCACTTT
size: -; D: TRBD2; V: TRBV6-5; J: TRBJ2-5; CDR3: CASSYLGHGGRETQNF; DNA: TGTGCCAGCAGTTACCTCGGTCATGGCGGGAGGGAGACCCAGAACTTC
size: few; D: TRBD1; V: TRBV6-1; J: TRBJ2-1; CDR3: CASRDRGLGEQFF; DNA: TGTGCCAGCAGGGACAGGGGTCTTGGTGAGCAGTTCTTC
size: few; D: -; V: TRBV5-1; J: TRBJ1-1; CDR3: CASSSLPQGNTEAFF; DNA: TGCGCCAGCAGCAGCCTCCCTCAAGGGAACACTGAAGCTTTCTTT
size: few; D: -; V: TRBV19; J: TRBJ2-7; CDR3: CASSIRGHGGEQYF; DNA: TGTGCCAGTAGTATAAGGGGACATGGTGGCGAGCAGTACTTC
size: -; D: -; V: TRBV7-9; J: TRBJ2-7; CDR3: CASSFGGRANEQYF; DNA: TGTGCCAGCAGCTTCGGTGGCAGGGCAAACGAGCAGTACTTC
size: -; D: -; V: TRBV2; J: TRBJ1-2; CDR3: CASSESRVGGNYGYTF; DNA: TGTGCCAGCAGTGAAAGTCGCGTAGGAGGTAACTATGGCTACACCTTC
size: -; D: -; V: TRBV27; J: TRBJ1-5; CDR3: CASSLSRQGYQPQHF; DNA: TGTGCCAGCAGTTTATCGAGGCAGGGGTACCAGCCCCAGCATTTT
size: few; D: -; V: TRBV7-3; J: TRBJ2-2; CDR3: CASSLTGAPAGELFF; DNA: TGTGCCAGCAGCTTAACCGGTGCCCCAGCCGGGGAGCTGTTTTTT
size: few; D: -; V: TRBV7-2; J: TRBJ2-5; CDR3: CASSLELLLPQETQYF; DNA: TGTGCCAGCAGCTTAGAACTACTTCTACCGCAAGAGACCCAGTACTTC
size: many; D: -; V: TRBV7-2; J: TRBJ2-1; CDR3: CASSLDVGGYNEQFF; DNA: TGTGCCAGCAGCTTAGATGTGGGGGGCTACAATGAGCAGTTCTTC
size: -; D: -; V: TRBV11-1; J: TRBJ2-7; CDR3: CASSSPGVYEQYF; DNA: TGTGCCAGCAGCTCGCCGGGGGTATACGAGCAGTACTTC
size: few; D: -; V: TRBV19; J: TRBJ1-1; CDR3: CASSIGGEEAFF; DNA: TGTGCCAGTAGTATTGGGGGAGAGGAAGCTTTCTTT
size: -; D: -; V: TRBV6-4; J: TRBJ1-5; CDR3: CASSAGVGQPQHF; DNA: TGTGCCAGCAGTGCCGGGGTGGGTCAGCCCCAGCATTTT
size: many; D: -; V: TRBV6-1; J: TRBJ1-5; CDR3: CASSESSSNQPQHF; DNA: TGTGCCAGCAGTGAATCCAGTAGCAATCAGCCCCAGCATTTT
size: -; D: -; V: TRBV6-1; J: TRBJ1-5; CDR3: CASSEQGIGNQPQHF; DNA: TGTGCCAGCAGTGAACAGGGTATCGGCAATCAGCCCCAGCATTTT
size: few; D: TRBD1; V: TRBV28; J: TRBJ2-3; CDR3: CASSSGQGRAYF; DNA: TGTGCCAGCAGTTCTGGACAGGGGAGGGCCTATTTT
size: few; D: -; V: TRBV19; J: TRBJ1-2; CDR3: CASSMGVEGYTF; DNA: TGTGCCAGTAGTATGGGGGTCGAAGGCTACACCTTC
size: -; D: -; V: TRBV7-2; J: TRBJ1-1; CDR3: CASSLSRTESFF; DNA: TGTGCAAGCAGCTTATCCCGGACTGAATCTTTCTTT
size: -; D: -; V: TRBV15; J: TRBJ1-1; CDR3: CATSRDPENTEAFF; DNA: TGTGCCACCAGCAGAGATCCCGAGAACACTGAAGCTTTCTTT
size: few; D: TRBD2; V: TRBV12-3/TRBV12-4; J: TRBJ2-3; CDR3: CASSPRGGSGGGGDTQYF; DNA: TGTGCCAGCAGCCCCCGGGGGGGGTCGGGGGGCGGGGGAGATACGCAGTATTTT
size: many; D: TRBD2; V: TRBV12-3/TRBV12-4; J: TRBJ2-3; CDR3: CASGPWGGSTDTQYF; DNA: TGTGCCAGCGGACCCTGGGGGGGAAGCACAGATACGCAGTATTTT